Shown below are 31 T cell receptor beta chains from a single sample sequenced in a study of blood T cell repertoires in COVID-19. The method was immunoSEQ multiplex PCR; TCRdb's version includes in-frame clones alone and lacks a portion of them. The sample includes under 250,000 clones, about four fifths of them seen just once. The sequenced material came from peripheral blood. The receptors were sampled from a woman between 35 and 50 years old with active or convalescent COVID-19.

The rearrangement links TRBV29-1 to TRBJ1-5, with D uncertain. CDR3 length equals 13 residues. The V gene lost 4 bases and the J gene lost 1 base, with 8 bases spanning the gap. Germline values: CDR1 SQVTM, CDR2 ANQGSEA. The CDR3 loop is CSVAWASNQPQHF. In nucleotides, the CDR3 is TGCAGCGTTGCCTGGGCCAGCAATCAGCCCCAGCATTTT.

This clone was seen a handful of times. V is TRBV2 and J is TRBJ2-7, with D unclear. The CDR3 covers 13 residues. V lost 8 bases and J 6 bases, leaving 17 bases between the germline ends. In germline, CDR1 is SNHLY, CDR2 FYNNEI. The chain's CDR3 is CASSTRTWSEQYF. CDR3 sequence (DNA): TGTGCCAGCTCGACCCGTACATGGAGCGAGCAGTACTTC.

The CDR3 region has the DNA TGTGCCAGCAGTTACCGAGACATTCGCTCTGGAAACACCATATATTTT. As protein: CASSYRDIRSGNTIYF. The gene calls are TRBV6-5 and TRBJ1-3; D call uncertain. Germline loops: CDR1 MNHEY, CDR2 SVGAGI. The CDR3 loop spans 16 amino acids. Trimming pared 2 bases from V and 0 bases from J, leaving 11 bases between.

V is TRBV19 and J is TRBJ1-2; D remains unclear. The germline gives CDR1 LNHDA, CDR2 SQIVND (reference sequence). This CDR3 comprises 13 residues. The V end lost 0 bases, the J end lost 5 bases, and 7 bases lay between the germline ends. The DNA for the CDR3 is TGTGCCAGTAGTATAGATGTCCCTTATGGCTACACCTTC. It translates to CASSIDVPYGYTF.

The chain combines TRBV11-2 with TRBJ2-1; 8 nucleotides line up with TRBD1. Germline CDR1 reads SGHAT; CDR2 reads FQNNGV. After removal of 4 bases from V and 4 bases from J, the junction contained 6 bases not matched to a gene. This CDR3 is 15 amino acids long. The CDR3 region has the DNA TGTGCCAGCAGCTCCGCAGGGGGCGGATACAATGAGCAGTTCTTC. Its translation: CASSSAGGGYNEQFF.

The chain couples TRBV2 to TRBJ2-7, with a possible D match to TRBD1 (5 bases). CDR1 SNHLY and CDR2 FYNNEI come from the germline V gene. The CDR3 covers 15 residues. V lost 5 bases, J lost 5 bases, and 19 bases lay in between. The DNA for the CDR3 is TGTGCCAGCAGTCCGTCTGCTCAGGGTAAGAACGAGCAGTACTTC. It specifies CASSPSAQGKNEQYF.

This rearrangement joins TRBV29-1 to TRBJ2-5; TRBD1 might be the D (5 bases). The germline V gene has CDR1 SQVTM and CDR2 ANQGSEA. This CDR3 comprises 14 residues. The V and J ends lost 2 bases and 2 bases respectively, with 12 bases between them. CDR3 bases: TGCAGCGTTGAACAGGGCGGTGGGCAAGAGACCCAGTACTTC. Translation gives CSVEQGGGQETQYF.

The chain combines TRBV2 with TRBJ2-2; D call uncertain. Trimming removed 6 bases at V and 9 bases at J, with 8 bases between. This CDR3 is built from 11 residues. CDR1 SNHLY and CDR2 FYNNEI come from the germline V gene. The CDR3 loop reads CASRYSRELFF. The CDR3 DNA reads TGTGCCAGCAGGTACTCCCGGGAGCTGTTTTTT.

The chain combines TRBV9 with TRBJ2-2; D remains ambiguous. This CDR3 region has 13 residues. The germline V gene has CDR1 SGDLS and CDR2 YYNGEE. V was clipped by 0 bases and J by 4 bases, with 4 bases between them. The CDR3 DNA is TGTGCCAGCAGCGTAGTCCTCACCGGGGAGCTGTTTTTT. Translated: CASSVVLTGELFF.

The rearrangement links TRBV7-3 to TRBJ1-6; no clear D. From germline, CDR1 is SGHTA and CDR2 FQGTGA. V was trimmed by 5 bases and J by 6 bases, leaving 14 bases between them. The CDR3 sequence is 15 residues long. This CDR3 reads CASSPDPGSNSPLHF. The CDR3 bases are TGTGCCAGCAGCCCAGACCCCGGGTCTAATTCACCCCTCCACTTT.

The rearrangement joins TRBV3-1 (or the pseudogene TRBV3-2) to TRBJ2-7; D possibly corresponds to TRBD1 (6 bases). This CDR3 is 15 amino acids long. Germline-derived CDR1 and CDR2 are LGHDT and YNNKEL (reference sequence). V was shortened by 4 bases and J by 2 bases, with 15 bases between the two germline ends. The CDR3 nucleotides read TGTGCCAGCAGCCGGAACCGGGACAACACCTACGAGCAGTACTTC. Protein product: CASSRNRDNTYEQYF.

The chain uses TRBV7-3 and TRBJ2-2; D uncertain. Germline V lookup: CDR1 SGHTA, CDR2 FQGTGA. This CDR3 is built from 16 residues. V dropped 5 bases and J dropped 4 bases, with 17 bases sitting between them. CDR3 nucleotide sequence: TGTGCCAGCAGCCCACCCGGAACAGAGTCCACCGGGGAGCTGTTTTTT. This codes for CASSPPGTESTGELFF.

This chain connects TRBV3-1 (or the pseudogene TRBV3-2) to TRBJ1-3; TRBD1 matches at 7 bases. The germline CDR1 and CDR2 sequences are LGHDT and YNNKEL (reference sequence). The CDR3 has 16 amino acids. With V trimmed by 6 bases and J by 0 bases, 8 bases remained unmatched. As DNA, the CDR3 is TGTGCCAGCAGTCCTCGGACAGGCCCCTCTGGAAACACCATATATTTT. Protein: CASSPRTGPSGNTIYF.

The V gene is TRBV3-1 (or the pseudogene TRBV3-2), the J gene TRBJ1-2; 9 nucleotides align to TRBD1. This CDR3 has 17 residues. CDR1 is LGHDT and CDR2 is YNNKEL in the germline V gene (reference sequence). The J segment lost 0 bases and the V segment lost 1 base, leaving 6 bases of the junction unmatched. The CDR3 nucleotides are TGTGCCAGCAGCCAAGGGGGCGGGGACAGGGCTAACTATGGCTACACCTTC. Amino acids: CASSQGGGDRANYGYTF.

The chain employs TRBV11-3 and TRBJ2-7, with a possible D match to TRBD2 (6 bases). The V end was cut by 1 base, the J end by 7 bases, with 14 bases between. Germline V gene lookup returns CDR1 SGHNT and CDR2 YENEEA. The CDR3 extends over 14 amino acids. The DNA of the CDR3 is TGTGCCAGCAGCTTAGGCGGGGCCCAGTGGGAGCAGTACTTC. This codes for CASSLGGAQWEQYF.

This clone has at least ten counts. The J gene is TRBJ2-1, the V gene TRBV7-2, with TRBD2 matching over 7 bases. The CDR3 is 16 residues long. J was trimmed by 8 bases and V by 2 bases; bases with no gene match: 12. Germline CDR1 SGHTA, CDR2 FQGNSA. The CDR3 spells CASSLTGSPGRDEQFF. CDR3 nucleotide sequence: TGTGCCAGCAGCTTAACCGGTTCACCGGGGAGGGATGAGCAGTTCTTC.

The V and J genes are TRBV7-3 and TRBJ2-1, with TRBD2 matching 8 bases. This CDR3 region has 14 residues. J gave up 5 bases and V 5 bases, and 5 bases lay outside the gene matches. Germline CDR1 reads SGHTA; CDR2 reads FQGTGA. CDR3 residues: CASSPGLEDNEQFF. Here the CDR3 DNA reads TGTGCCAGCAGCCCGGGACTAGAGGACAATGAGCAGTTCTTC.

The CDR3 nucleotides read TGCGCCAGCAGCCAAGCACAGGGGGCAAATTCACCCCTCCACTTT. Its protein product is CASSQAQGANSPLHF. The chain employs TRBV4-3 and TRBJ1-6; 9 nucleotides align to TRBD1. The V and J ends lost 1 base and 7 bases, in that order; junction bases with no gene match: 2. CDR3 length: 15 residues. CDR1 is LGHNA and CDR2 is YSLEER in the germline V gene.

The table lists this clone with a count of one. V and J are TRBV5-1 and TRBJ2-7; the match to TRBD2 covers 8 bases. Germline-derived CDR1 and CDR2 are SGHRS and YFSETQ. CDR3 size: 15 residues. V dropped 0 bases and J dropped 7; count of bases not matched to a gene: 9. The CDR3 nucleotides are TGCGCCAGCAGCTTGGCCATAGCGGGACCAAGTGAGCAGTACTTC. The encoded protein is CASSLAIAGPSEQYF.

This sequence joins TRBV4-3 and TRBJ1-3; 7 nucleotides agree with TRBD1. Per the germline V gene, CDR1 is LGHNA and CDR2 is YSLEER. V dropped 4 bases and J dropped 10; count of bases not matched to a gene: 7. This CDR3 is 13 amino acids long. The CDR3 loop is CASSPGQDETIYF. The CDR3 DNA sequence: TGCGCCAGCAGCCCTGGACAGGATGAGACCATATATTTT.

Comments on this clone: Compared with germline, one end of the junction differs, possibly owing to a read error. This chain links TRBV9 with TRBJ2-3; possible D gene TRBD1, 6 bases. The germline CDR1 and CDR2 sequences are SGDLS and YYNGEE. This CDR3 region has 15 residues. CDR3 sequence reads: CASSVEVMGQGTVNF. DNA for the CDR3: TGTGCCAGCAGCGTAGAGGTAATGGGGCAGGGGACGGTGAATTTT.

The V gene is TRBV2, the J gene TRBJ2-5, with D perhaps matching TRBD2 (7 bases). The germline V gene encodes CDR1 SNHLY and CDR2 FYNNEI. The CDR3 runs to 15 residues. Trimming stripped 6 bases from V and 1 base from J, with 15 bases between. The CDR3 sequence is CASRGASGFQETQYF. Here the CDR3 DNA reads TGTGCCAGCAGGGGGGCTAGCGGCTTCCAAGAGACCCAGTACTTC.

V is TRBV7-8 and J is TRBJ1-3; D gene ambiguous. Deletions cut 3 bases from V and 2 bases from J, with 5 bases between. There are 13 residues in the CDR3. Germline CDR1 SGHVS, CDR2 FQNEAQ. The CDR3, as DNA: TGTGCCAGCAGCTTTGGGCCTGGAAACACCATATATTTT. The encoded protein is CASSFGPGNTIYF.

This clone is a singleton in its sample. V is TRBV14 and J is TRBJ2-4, with a possible D match to TRBD2 (5 bases). CDR3 size: 15 residues. V lost 0 bases, J lost 9 bases, and 15 bases lay in between. Germline assignment: CDR1 SGHDN and CDR2 FVKESK. As DNA, the CDR3 is TGTGCCAGCAGCCAAGATTGGGAGTCATCGGGCATTCAGTACTTC. Translated: CASSQDWESSGIQYF.

This clone has just a few counts. V and J are TRBV7-8 and TRBJ1-3; D uncertain. Germline CDR1 and CDR2: SGHVS and FQNEAQ. The CDR3 runs 14 residues. Trimming took 1 base from V and 7 from J, leaving 11 bases between them. DNA of the CDR3: TGTGCCAGCAGCTTAGGACTCAGTCGGAACACCATATATTTT. This encodes CASSLGLSRNTIYF.

The J gene is TRBJ2-3, the V gene TRBV7-2; a weak D match, TRBD2 (5 bases). The CDR3 totals 15 residues. From germline, CDR1 is SGHTA and CDR2 FQGNSA. The ends were cut back, 2 bases at V and 2 bases at J, with 11 bases in the middle. The CDR3 here is CASSLQRGPTDTQYF. CDR3 in DNA: TGTGCCAGCAGCTTACAGCGCGGGCCCACAGATACGCAGTATTTT.

This clone occurred once. The rearrangement joins TRBV5-4 to TRBJ2-4; D is perhaps TRBD2 (5 bases). The germline CDR1 and CDR2 sequences are SGHNT and YYREEE (reference sequence). Trimming shortened V by 0 bases and J by 6 bases, and 13 bases separated the two germline ends. The CDR3 spans 15 residues. CDR3 sequence reads: CASSLGPGEGNIQYF. The CDR3 nucleotides are TGTGCCAGCAGCTTGGGCCCGGGTGAGGGAAACATTCAGTACTTC.

The table lists this clone with a count of one. The rearrangement uses TRBV30 and TRBJ1-2, with D perhaps TRBD1 (5 bases). Per the germline V gene, CDR1 is GTSNPN and CDR2 is SVGIG (reference sequence). Trimming removed 4 bases at V and 8 bases at J, with 17 bases between. CDR3 size: 13 residues. The chain's CDR3 is CAWTPNRQGGYTF. The CDR3 nucleotides are TGTGCCTGGACCCCAAATCGGCAGGGCGGCTACACCTTC.

The rearrangement joins TRBV11-3 to TRBJ1-1, with 12 nucleotides matching TRBD1. The CDR3 has 14 residues. The germline V gene has CDR1 SGHNT and CDR2 YENEEA. With V trimmed by 7 bases and J by 11 bases, 11 bases remained unmatched. Here the CDR3 DNA reads TGTGCCAGCACCCAGGCCGGGACAGGGGGCTCGGCTTTCTTT. Translating it yields CASTQAGTGGSAFF.

This chain uses TRBV27 with TRBJ2-3; a possible D gene is TRBD2 (7 bases). The CDR3 length is 12 residues. Germline V lookup: CDR1 MNHEY, CDR2 SMNVEV (reference sequence). Trimming took off 8 bases at V and 4 bases at J, with 10 bases between the two ends. The CDR3 region has the DNA TGTGCCAGCCAAGGGGGGGCAGATACGCAGTATTTT. Translating gives CASQGGADTQYF.

The DNA for the CDR3 is TGTGCCAGCAGCGTCAGTAGCGGGGCCGAGACCCAGTACTTC. Translated, it gives CASSVSSGAETQYF. The chain couples TRBV9 to TRBJ2-5; 8 bases align to TRBD2. The CDR3 has 14 amino acids. V shed 2 bases, J shed 5 bases, and the junction held 5 bases outside the gene matches. Looked up from germline, CDR1 is SGDLS and CDR2 is YYNGEE.